This T cell receptor beta chain was obtained from a study of molecular identifiers for immune sequencing clone quantification. Using 10%, 30% or 50% RNA, naive CD8 libraries were derived from approximately 20,000 to 1,000,000 sorted cells. Sorted naive CD8 T cells were those defined as CD8+CD4-CCR7+CD45RA+. A single record per CDR3 protein comes from TCRdb applying MiXCR to the PCR reads. This sample has tens of thousands of distinct CDR3 sequences, with approximately 19% found just once. The study's findings and limits: Clones exceeding 20 RNA copies carried over 97% of effector molecules but under 1% of naive-cell molecules.

This clonotype was detected a few times. Antigen specificity is unknown. The germline V and J ends were trimmed by 5 bases and 7 bases, with 12 bases remaining between them. The germline gives CDR1 SGHTA, CDR2 FQGTGA. CDR3 length: 13 residues. The chain joins TRBV7-3 to TRBJ2-1; D might be TRBD1 (6 bases). The sequence was obtained from a human donor in good health. Some libraries in this study had Jurkat cell RNA spiked in. The sequenced sample consisted of naive CD8+ T cells from blood, with Jurkat cell RNA spiked in. The sample's subset: FACS-sorted CD8+CD4-CCR7+CD45RA+ naive T cells. CDR3 nucleotides: TGTGCCAGCAGCCATTTTAGGGGGAATGAGCAGTTCTTC. Translated, it gives CASSHFRGNEQFF.